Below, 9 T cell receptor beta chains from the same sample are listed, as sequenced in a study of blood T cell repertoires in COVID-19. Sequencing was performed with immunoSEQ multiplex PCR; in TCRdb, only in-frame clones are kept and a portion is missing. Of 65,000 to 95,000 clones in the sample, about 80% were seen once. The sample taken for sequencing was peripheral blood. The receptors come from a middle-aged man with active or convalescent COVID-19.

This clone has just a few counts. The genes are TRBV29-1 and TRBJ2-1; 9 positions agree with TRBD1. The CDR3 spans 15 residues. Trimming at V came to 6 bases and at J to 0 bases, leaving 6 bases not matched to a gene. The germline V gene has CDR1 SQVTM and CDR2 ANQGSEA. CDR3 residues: CSVTGGDSSYNEQFF. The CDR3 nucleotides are TGCAGCGTAACAGGGGGCGATAGCTCCTACAATGAGCAGTTCTTC.

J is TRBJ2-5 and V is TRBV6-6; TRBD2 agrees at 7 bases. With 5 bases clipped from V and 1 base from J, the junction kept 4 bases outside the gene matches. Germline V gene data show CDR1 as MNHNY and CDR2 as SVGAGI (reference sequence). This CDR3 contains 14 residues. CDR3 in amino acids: CASSPGGSQETQYF. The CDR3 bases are TGTGCCAGCAGTCCGGGGGGATCCCAAGAGACCCAGTACTTC.

CDR3 loop: CASSSRLGRVTGELFF. CDR3 bases: TGTGCCAGCAGCTCACGACTAGGGCGGGTTACCGGGGAGCTGTTTTTT. This chain uses TRBV5-5 with TRBJ2-2, with D perhaps matching TRBD2 (6 bases). This CDR3 is 16 amino acids long. Germline CDR1 and CDR2: SGHKS and YYEKEE (reference sequence). Between the trimmed V and J ends, which lost 3 bases and 5 bases, there was a span of 17 bases. Complete variable domain (other parts from reference TRBV5-5 and TRBJ2-2): DAGVTQSPTHLIKTRGQQVTLRCSPISGHKSVSWYQQVLGQGPQFIFQYYEKEERGRGNFPDRFSARQFPNYSSELNVNALLLGDSALYLCASSSRLGRVTGELFFGEGSRLTVL.

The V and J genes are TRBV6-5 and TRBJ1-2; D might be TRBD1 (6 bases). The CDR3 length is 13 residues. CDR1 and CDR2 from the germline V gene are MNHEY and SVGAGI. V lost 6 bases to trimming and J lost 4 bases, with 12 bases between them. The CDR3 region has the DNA TGTGCCAGCAGCCCAGGGGCGGTCTATGGCTACACCTTC. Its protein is CASSPGAVYGYTF.

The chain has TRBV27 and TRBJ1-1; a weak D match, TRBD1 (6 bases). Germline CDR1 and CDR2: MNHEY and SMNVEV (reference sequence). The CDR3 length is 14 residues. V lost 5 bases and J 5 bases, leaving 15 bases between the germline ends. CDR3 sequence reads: CASSLHRVGTEAFF. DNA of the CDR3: TGTGCCAGCAGTCTTCACAGGGTGGGGACTGAAGCTTTCTTT.

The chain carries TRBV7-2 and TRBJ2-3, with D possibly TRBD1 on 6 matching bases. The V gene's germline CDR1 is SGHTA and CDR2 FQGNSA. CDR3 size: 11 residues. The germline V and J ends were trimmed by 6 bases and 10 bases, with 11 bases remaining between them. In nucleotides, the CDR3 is TGTGCCAGCAGTCCCCCAGGGGCGCAGTATTTT. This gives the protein CASSPPGAQYF. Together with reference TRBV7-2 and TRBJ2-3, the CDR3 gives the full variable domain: GAGVSQSPSNKVTEKGKDVELRCDPISGHTALYWYRQSLGQGLEFLIYFQGNSAPDKSGLPSDRFSAERTGGSVSTLTIQRTQQEDSAVYLCASSPPGAQYFGPGTRLTVL.

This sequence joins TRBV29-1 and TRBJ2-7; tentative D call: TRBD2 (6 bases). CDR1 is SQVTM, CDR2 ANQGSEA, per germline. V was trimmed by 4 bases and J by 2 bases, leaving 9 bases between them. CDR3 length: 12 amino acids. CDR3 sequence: CSVGGVTYEQYF. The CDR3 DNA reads TGCAGCGTTGGCGGGGTCACCTACGAGCAGTACTTC.

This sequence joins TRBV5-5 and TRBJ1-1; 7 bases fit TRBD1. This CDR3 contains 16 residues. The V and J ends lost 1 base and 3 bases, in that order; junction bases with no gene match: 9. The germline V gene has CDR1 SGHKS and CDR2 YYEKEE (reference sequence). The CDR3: CASSLSPSRGHTEAFF. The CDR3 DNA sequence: TGTGCCAGCAGCTTGTCCCCCTCAAGGGGGCACACTGAAGCTTTCTTT.

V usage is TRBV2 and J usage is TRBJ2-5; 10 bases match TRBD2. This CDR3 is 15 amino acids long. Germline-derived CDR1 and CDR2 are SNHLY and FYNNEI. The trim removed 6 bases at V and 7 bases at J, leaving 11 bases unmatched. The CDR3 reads CASSASLAGEGTQYF. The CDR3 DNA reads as TGTGCCAGCAGCGCATCTCTAGCGGGGGAGGGGACCCAGTACTTC.